This T cell receptor (beta chain) came from a study of blood T cell repertoires in COVID-19. Across the study: The United States, Italy and Spain supplied acute and convalescent COVID-19 samples. PBMCs, B-cell-depleted T cells, or T cells were the source of the cDNA or gDNA that made up the material.

In the authors' methods: Quantification of nucleated cells was approximated via reference gene primer amplification. Data came from immunoSEQ multiplex PCR; TCRdb stores just in-frame clones and leaves some out. That table is the source of V, J and clone size, and D and trimming were worked out from the DNA. The sample carries 400,000 to 450,000 clones, about 90% recorded once. Seattle patients were enrolled during active infection and followed longitudinally. The CDR3 has 13 amino acids. CDR1 is SGHNT and CDR2 is YYREEE in the germline V gene (reference sequence). Germline trimming cut 4 bases from V and 6 bases from J; bases unmatched to any gene: 5.

J is TRBJ2-7 and V is TRBV5-4, with 9 nucleotides matching TRBD2. This TCR was sampled from a man aged 18 to 29 with COVID-19, enrolled during active disease. Sequenced: peripheral blood. DNA for the CDR3: TGTGCCAGCAGCGGGGGGACTAGCCCCGAGCAGTACTTC. Translation: CASSGGTSPEQYF.